The text below deals with one T cell receptor (beta chain). Its antigen is still unknown. The sample is drawn from a study of cytomegalovirus exposure and HLA in healthy donors. Study-wide points: The listing of roughly 160 TCR beta chains classed them as cytomegalovirus-associated.

Germline CDR1 is SGHRS and CDR2 is YFSETQ. CDR3 length: 14 amino acids. The V end was cut by 2 bases, the J end by 3 bases, with 11 bases between. In the PCR, 60 Vbeta and 13 Jbeta primers were used. Profiled with immunoSEQ multiplex PCR; TCRdb holds only in-frame clones, not every one. This table has 140,000 or so clones, approximately 91% appearing once. The rearrangement links TRBV5-1 to TRBJ1-1, with D maybe TRBD1 (5 bases). Input material: PBMCs. This sequence was found in a woman in her 40s in good health and CMV-seronegative. The DNA of the CDR3 is TGCGCCAGCAGCTTAAAAGGGGCAGACACTGAAGCTTTCTTT. As protein: CASSLKGADTEAFF.